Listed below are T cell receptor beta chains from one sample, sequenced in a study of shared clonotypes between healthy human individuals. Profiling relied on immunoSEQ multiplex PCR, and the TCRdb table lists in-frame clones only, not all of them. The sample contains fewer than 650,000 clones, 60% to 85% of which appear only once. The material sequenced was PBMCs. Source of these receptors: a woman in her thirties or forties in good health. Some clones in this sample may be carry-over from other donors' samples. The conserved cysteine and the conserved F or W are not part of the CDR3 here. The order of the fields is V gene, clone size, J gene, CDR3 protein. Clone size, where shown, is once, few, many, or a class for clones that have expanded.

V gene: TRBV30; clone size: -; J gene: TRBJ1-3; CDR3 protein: AWERGRDTIY
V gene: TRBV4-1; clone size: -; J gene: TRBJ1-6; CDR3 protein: ASSQRQTGNSPLH
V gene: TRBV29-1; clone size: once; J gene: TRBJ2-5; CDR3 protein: SVSSGQGISETQY
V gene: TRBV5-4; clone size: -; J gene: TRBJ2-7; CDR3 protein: ASSLDQGRNYEQY
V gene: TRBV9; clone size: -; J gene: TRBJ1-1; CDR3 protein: ASSVISGGNTEAF
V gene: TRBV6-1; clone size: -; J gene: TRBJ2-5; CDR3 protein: ASSEAQETQY
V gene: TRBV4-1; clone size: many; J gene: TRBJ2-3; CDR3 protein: ASSQGWASGSTDTQY
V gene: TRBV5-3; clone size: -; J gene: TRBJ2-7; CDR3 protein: ASSQEGDVSYEQY
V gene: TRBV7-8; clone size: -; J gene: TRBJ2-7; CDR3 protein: ASSPGGTASLFYEQY
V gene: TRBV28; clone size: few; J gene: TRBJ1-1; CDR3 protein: ASSQPSLNTEAF
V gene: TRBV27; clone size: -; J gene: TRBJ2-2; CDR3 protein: ASSFSYSTGELF
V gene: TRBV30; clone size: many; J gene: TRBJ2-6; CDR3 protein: AWSVTGFSGANVLT
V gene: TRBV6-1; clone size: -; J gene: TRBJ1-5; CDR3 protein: ASKLGQVSNQPQH
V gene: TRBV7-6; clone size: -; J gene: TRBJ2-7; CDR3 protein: ASSLVETGDQY
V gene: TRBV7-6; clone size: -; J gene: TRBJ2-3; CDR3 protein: ASSPFPSDTQY
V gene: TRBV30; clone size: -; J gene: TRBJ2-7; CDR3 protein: AWTAQVGYEQY
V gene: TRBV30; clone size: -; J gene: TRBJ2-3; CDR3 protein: AWSGGLATSTDTQY
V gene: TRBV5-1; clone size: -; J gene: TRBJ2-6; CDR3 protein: ASSPSAAGANVLT
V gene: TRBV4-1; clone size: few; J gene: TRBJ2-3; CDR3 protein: ASSSGAGTDTQY
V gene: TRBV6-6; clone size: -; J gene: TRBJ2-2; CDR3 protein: ASRSGPTTGELF
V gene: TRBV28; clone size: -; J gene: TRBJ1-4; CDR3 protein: ASSLPGAEKLF
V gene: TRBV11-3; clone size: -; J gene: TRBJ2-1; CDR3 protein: ASSLEGTGNNEQF
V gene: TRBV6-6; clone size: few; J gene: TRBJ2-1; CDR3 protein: ASALQGNEQF
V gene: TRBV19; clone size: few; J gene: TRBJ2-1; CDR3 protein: ASSIEGISPEQF
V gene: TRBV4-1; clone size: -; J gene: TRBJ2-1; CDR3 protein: ASSQAGLDRNEQF
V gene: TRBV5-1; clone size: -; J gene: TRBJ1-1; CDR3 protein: ASSVKGPALAF
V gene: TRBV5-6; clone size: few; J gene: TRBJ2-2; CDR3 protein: ASSWDRLNTGELF
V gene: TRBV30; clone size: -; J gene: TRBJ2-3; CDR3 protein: AWSVSGVDTQY
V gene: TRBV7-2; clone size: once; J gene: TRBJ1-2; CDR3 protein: ASSSPRGNYGYT
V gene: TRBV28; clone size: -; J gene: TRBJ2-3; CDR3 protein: ASSLVGYTDTQY
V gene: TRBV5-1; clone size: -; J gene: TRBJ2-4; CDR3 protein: ASSGEPGGENIQY
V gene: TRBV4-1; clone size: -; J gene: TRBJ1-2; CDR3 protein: ASSQLSGAYGYT
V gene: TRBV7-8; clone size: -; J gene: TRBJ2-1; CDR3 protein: ASSQTSGRGNEQF
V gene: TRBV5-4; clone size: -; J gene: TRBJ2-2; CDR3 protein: ASSPLQGAGTGELF
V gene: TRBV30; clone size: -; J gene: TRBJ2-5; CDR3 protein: AWGGLAGEETQY
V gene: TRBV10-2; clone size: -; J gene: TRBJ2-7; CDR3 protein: ASRDRIPYEQY
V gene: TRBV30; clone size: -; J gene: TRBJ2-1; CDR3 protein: AWSGTSGYNEQF
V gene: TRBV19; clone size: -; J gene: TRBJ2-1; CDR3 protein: ASSNQDEQF
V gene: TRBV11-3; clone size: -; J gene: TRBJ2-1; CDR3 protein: ASIPDREPYNEQF
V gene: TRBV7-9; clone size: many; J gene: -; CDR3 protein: ASSLGGQADEQY
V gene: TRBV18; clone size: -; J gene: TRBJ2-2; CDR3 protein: ASSPRTGTTGELF
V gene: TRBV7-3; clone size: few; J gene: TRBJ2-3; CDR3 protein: ASSPRGTDTQY
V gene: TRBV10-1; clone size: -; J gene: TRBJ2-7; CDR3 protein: ASSEDRAPYEQY
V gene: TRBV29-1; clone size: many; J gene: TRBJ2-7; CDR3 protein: SVISPPSYEQY
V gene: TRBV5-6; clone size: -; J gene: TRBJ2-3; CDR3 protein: ASSRTSERGDTQY
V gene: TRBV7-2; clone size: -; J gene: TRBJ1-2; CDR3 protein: ASSLGVGQAANYGYT
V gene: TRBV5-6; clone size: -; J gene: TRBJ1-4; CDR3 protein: ASSLGQINEKLF
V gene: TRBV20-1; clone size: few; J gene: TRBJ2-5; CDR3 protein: SFTGKETQY
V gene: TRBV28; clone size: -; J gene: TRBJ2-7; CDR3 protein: ATRTGSSYEQY
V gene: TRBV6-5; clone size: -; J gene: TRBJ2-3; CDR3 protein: ASSFERGDDTQY
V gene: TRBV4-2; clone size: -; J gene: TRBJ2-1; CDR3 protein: ASRITGGDVEQF
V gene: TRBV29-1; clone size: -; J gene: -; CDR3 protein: SVIAGGLGEQY
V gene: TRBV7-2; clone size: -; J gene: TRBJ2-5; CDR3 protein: ASSLFAGVFQETQY
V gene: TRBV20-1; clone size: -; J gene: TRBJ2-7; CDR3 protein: SAASGYEQY
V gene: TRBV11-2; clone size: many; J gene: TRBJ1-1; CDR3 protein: ASSLVVDSEAF